The 24 T cell receptor beta chains reported below all come from one sample, sequenced in a study of beta chain features in type 1 diabetes. What was sequenced were expressed TCRB transcripts, since all of the isolated RNA had been reverse transcribed. Profiled with immunoSEQ multiplex PCR; TCRdb holds only in-frame clones, not every one. The profile shows 430,000 or so clones, about an eighth of them singletons. The source material was naive CD4+ T cells from blood. These receptors were collected from a young woman in good health.

The rearrangement joins TRBV9 to TRBJ2-2, with 10 nucleotides matching TRBD1. CDR1 is SGDLS, CDR2 YYNGEE, per germline. CDR3 size: 16 residues. Trimming at V came to 4 bases and at J to 1 base, leaving 4 bases not matched to a gene. This CDR3 reads CASSPWTGGNTGELFF. The CDR3 coding sequence is TGTGCCAGCAGCCCCTGGACAGGGGGGAACACCGGGGAGCTGTTTTTT.

This clone has only a few counts. The genes are TRBV29-1 and TRBJ2-7, with 7 bases aligning to TRBD2. Germline assignment: CDR1 SQVTM and CDR2 ANQGSEA. The CDR3 is 14 amino acids. J was trimmed by 6 bases and V by 6 bases; bases with no gene match: 14. In DNA, the CDR3 is TGCAGCGTCCGACCCCGGACCCCTAGCGGCGAGCAGTACTTC. Its translation is CSVRPRTPSGEQYF.

This clone was seen only a few times. The sample has other DNA sequences that encode this CDR3 too. J is TRBJ1-2 and V is TRBV18; 11 bases map to TRBD1. The CDR3 runs 15 residues. Losses at the gene ends were 3 bases for V and 3 bases for J; bases not matched to a gene: 3. CDR1 is KGHSH, CDR2 LQKENI, per germline. The CDR3 coding sequence is TGTGCCAGCTCACCTGGGACAGGGGGAGACTATGGCTACACCTTC. This translates into CASSPGTGGDYGYTF.

This chain uses TRBV7-6 with TRBJ2-5; D is ambiguous. V lost 4 bases, J lost 2 bases, and 8 bases lay in between. The CDR3 covers 13 residues. Germline V gives CDR1 SGHVS, CDR2 FNYEAQ. This CDR3 is CASSSSGQETQYF. The CDR3 DNA reads TGTGCCAGCAGCTCATCAGGTCAAGAGACCCAGTACTTC.

This clone has just a few counts. The chain employs TRBV7-2 and TRBJ2-7; 7 positions agree with TRBD2. Trimming took 3 bases from V and 5 from J; bases not matched to a gene: 7. CDR1 is SGHTA and CDR2 is FQGNSA in the germline V gene. This CDR3 contains 14 residues. CDR3 in DNA: TGTGCCAGCAGCTTTAGGGAGGGCCTCCACGAGCAGTACTTC. Translation: CASSFREGLHEQYF.

In this sample, this clone turned up a few times. In DNA, the CDR3 is TGTGCCAGCAGCCCCAGGGTAGGAACTGAAGCTTTCTTT. It translates to CASSPRVGTEAFF. This chain uses TRBV13 with TRBJ1-1, with D perhaps matching TRBD1 (5 bases). Germline-derived CDR1 and CDR2 are PRHDT and FYEKMQ (reference sequence). The V and J ends lost 5 bases and 5 bases respectively, with 12 bases between them. The CDR3 loop spans 13 amino acids.

The CDR3 DNA is TGTGCCAGCAGTCAGGGACTACCCGAGACCCAGTACTTC. This gives the protein CASSQGLPETQYF. This rearrangement joins TRBV6-6 to TRBJ2-5; TRBD2 aligns across 7 bases. With V trimmed by 5 bases and J by 5 bases, 5 bases remained unmatched. CDR1 is MNHNY, CDR2 SVGAGI, per germline (reference sequence). The CDR3 runs 13 residues.

The V call is TRBV21-1, the J call TRBJ2-5; TRBD2, the table's D call, was not compared with the DNA. TRBV21-1 is noted as a pseudogene. This CDR3 region has 14 residues. The DNA of the CDR3 is TGTGCCAGCAGCAAAGGGCCCGGGAAAGAGACCCAGTACTTC. Its protein product is CASSKGPGKETQYF.

This clone has just a few counts. The CDR3 DNA reads TGTGCCACCAGCAGAACATTAGCGGGAGTGGACACCGGGGAGCTGTTTTTT. Translation gives CATSRTLAGVDTGELFF. V gene TRBV15 combines with J gene TRBJ2-2; 9 bases agree with TRBD2. This CDR3 spans 17 amino acids. CDR1 and CDR2 from the germline V gene are LNHNV and YYDKDF (reference sequence). The V segment lost 2 bases and the J segment 3 bases; nucleotides outside the gene matches: 7.

This clone was counted between two and nine times. The rearrangement joins TRBV30 to TRBJ1-4, with D unresolved. The CDR3 extends over 13 amino acids. In germline, CDR1 is GTSNPN, CDR2 SVGIG (reference sequence). Trimming took 2 bases from V and 4 from J, leaving 8 bases between them. The CDR3 DNA reads TGTGCCTGGAGTTACGGTTATAATGAAAAACTGTTTTTT. Amino acid sequence: CAWSYGYNEKLFF.

This chain joins TRBV5-4 and TRBJ2-2; perhaps TRBD1 as D (6 bases). The CDR3 has 16 residues. CDR1 is SGHNT, CDR2 YYREEE, per germline (reference sequence). V was shortened by 5 bases and J by 7 bases, with 21 bases between the two germline ends. The CDR3 loop is CASSRRGQVGIGELFF. The CDR3 DNA reads as TGTGCCAGCAGTCGTAGGGGACAAGTTGGAATCGGGGAGCTGTTTTTT.

This clone was observed a few times. The V gene is TRBV7-9, the J gene TRBJ2-3; 9 positions agree with TRBD2. Germline V lookup: CDR1 SEHNR, CDR2 FQNEAQ (reference sequence). V lost 3 bases and J lost 2; bases outside the gene matches: 3. The CDR3 spans 15 residues. The CDR3 loop reads CASSFLAGITDTQYF. The CDR3 DNA reads TGTGCCAGCAGCTTCCTAGCGGGGATCACAGATACGCAGTATTTT.

This chain uses TRBV28 with TRBJ2-7; D gene unclear. V was shortened by 10 bases and J by 4 bases, with 8 bases between the two germline ends. The germline V gene has CDR1 MDHEN and CDR2 SYDVKM. This CDR3 spans 10 amino acids. The CDR3 sequence is CATHQYEQYF. For the CDR3, the DNA is TGTGCCACCCATCAATACGAGCAGTACTTC. Full variable domain (outside the CDR3, taken from reference TRBV28 and TRBJ2-7): DVKVTQSSRYLVKRTGEKVFLECVQDMDHENMFWYRQDPGLGLRLIYFSYDVKMKEKGDIPEGYSVSREKKERFSLILESASTNQTSMYLCATHQYEQYFGPGTRLTVT.

The genes are TRBV7-2 and TRBJ2-5; D is unresolved. The CDR3 extends over 14 amino acids. V lost 1 base and J lost 2, with 8 bases in between. CDR1 SGHTA and CDR2 FQGNSA come from the germline V gene. The CDR3 sequence: CASSLEIAQETQYF. CDR3 in DNA: TGTGCCAGCAGCTTAGAGATAGCACAAGAGACCCAGTACTTC.

The rearrangement uses TRBV5-1 and TRBJ2-3; tentative D call: TRBD2 (6 bases). This CDR3 is 16 amino acids long. Trimming shortened V by 4 bases and J by 0 bases, and 15 bases separated the two germline ends. The germline V gene has CDR1 SGHRS and CDR2 YFSETQ. The CDR3 sequence is CASSPGVAESTDTQYF. The CDR3 bases are TGCGCCAGCAGCCCCGGAGTAGCGGAGAGCACAGATACGCAGTATTTT.

This clone turned up a few times. The J gene is TRBJ2-7, the V gene TRBV4-1; the match to TRBD2 covers 10 bases. CDR1 is MGHRA, CDR2 YSYEKL, per germline. The CDR3 sequence is 14 residues long. Trimming cost V 1 base and J 5 bases; bases outside gene matches: 2. The CDR3: CASSQASGSNEQYF. The CDR3 DNA is TGCGCCAGCAGCCAAGCTAGCGGGAGTAACGAGCAGTACTTC.

V is TRBV7-8 and J is TRBJ2-5; D possibly matches TRBD1 or TRBD2 (6 bases each). Between the trimmed V and J ends, which lost 8 bases and 5 bases, there was a span of 21 bases. Looked up from germline, CDR1 is SGHVS and CDR2 is FQNEAQ. The CDR3 sequence is 15 residues long. CDR3 bases: TGTGCCAGCCGCCCCGAGGTCGGGGGCTTTGAGACCCAGTACTTC. Its protein is CASRPEVGGFETQYF.

This clone was detected a few times. V usage is TRBV4-1 and J usage is TRBJ2-3; 8 nucleotides line up with TRBD2. The CDR3 is 14 residues long. Germline V gives CDR1 MGHRA, CDR2 YSYEKL. V lost 4 bases and J lost 6; bases outside the gene matches: 6. The CDR3 spells CASSPGGAVDTQYF. CDR3 coding DNA: TGCGCCAGCAGCCCCGGGGGGGCTGTGGATACGCAGTATTTT.

This chain connects TRBV7-8 to TRBJ2-1, with D possibly matching TRBD2 (6 bases). From germline, CDR1 is SGHVS and CDR2 FQNEAQ. The CDR3 is made up of 15 amino acids. With 6 bases removed from V and 4 bases from J, the gap between germline ends came to 16 bases. The CDR3 DNA is TGTGCCAGCAGGATGGGGCTAGCGCTGTACAATGAGCAGTTCTTC. It yields the protein CASRMGLALYNEQFF.

V gene TRBV7-9 combines with J gene TRBJ2-5; D possibly corresponds to TRBD2 (6 bases). Germline loops: CDR1 SEHNR, CDR2 FQNEAQ (reference sequence). The length of the CDR3 is 12 residues. Trimming took 5 bases from V and 4 from J, leaving 8 bases between them. The CDR3 DNA sequence: TGTGCCAGCAGCGGGGGGTCAGAGACCCAGTACTTC. Amino acids: CASSGGSETQYF.

The V call is TRBV2, the J call TRBJ1-4; D remains ambiguous. The CDR3 is made up of 14 amino acids. V lost 6 bases and J lost 2, with 10 bases in between. Germline-derived CDR1 and CDR2 are SNHLY and FYNNEI. The CDR3 here is CASSFGATNEKLFF. For the CDR3, the DNA is TGTGCCAGCAGCTTCGGTGCGACTAATGAAAAACTGTTTTTT.

This clone was seen ten or more times. The J gene is TRBJ2-5, the V gene TRBV29-1, with TRBD1 matching 8 bases. V dropped 2 bases and J dropped 5; count of bases not matched to a gene: 4. Germline loops: CDR1 SQVTM, CDR2 ANQGSEA. The CDR3 has 13 amino acids. The CDR3 protein is CSVETGGTETQYF. The CDR3 DNA is TGCAGCGTTGAAACAGGGGGTACGGAGACCCAGTACTTC.

This clone has just a few counts. The chain is built from TRBV7-3 and TRBJ2-1, with D possibly being TRBD1 or TRBD2 (8 bases each). V was trimmed by 5 bases and J by 3 bases, leaving 14 bases between them. The CDR3 extends over 15 amino acids. Germline values: CDR1 SGHTA, CDR2 FQGTGA. The CDR3 here is CASSHSGTGYNEQFF. In nucleotides, the CDR3 is TGTGCCAGCAGCCATAGCGGGACAGGCTACAATGAGCAGTTCTTC.

This clone came up a few times. The chain recombines TRBV29-1 with TRBJ2-2, with D maybe TRBD1 (6 bases). V lost 7 bases to trimming and J lost 4 bases, with 13 bases between them. This CDR3 has 13 amino acids. Germline V gene data show CDR1 as SQVTM and CDR2 as ANQGSEA. The CDR3 is CSGSGTSTGELFF. The CDR3 DNA is TGCAGCGGATCCGGGACAAGCACCGGGGAGCTGTTTTTT.